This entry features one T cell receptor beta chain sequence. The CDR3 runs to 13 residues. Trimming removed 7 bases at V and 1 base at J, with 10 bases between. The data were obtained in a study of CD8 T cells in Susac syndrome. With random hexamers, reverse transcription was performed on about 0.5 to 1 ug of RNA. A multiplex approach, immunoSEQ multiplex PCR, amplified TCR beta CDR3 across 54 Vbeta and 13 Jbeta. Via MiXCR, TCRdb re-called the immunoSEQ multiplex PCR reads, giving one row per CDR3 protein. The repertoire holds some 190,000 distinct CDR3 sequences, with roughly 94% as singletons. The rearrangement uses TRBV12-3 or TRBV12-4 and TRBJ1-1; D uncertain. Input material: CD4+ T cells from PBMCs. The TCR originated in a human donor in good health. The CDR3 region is CASTITENTEAFF. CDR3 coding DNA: TGTGCCAGCACCATAACAGAGAACACTGAAGCTTTCTTT.